This passage covers 14 T cell receptor beta chains from one sample sequenced in a study of T cells in Graves' hyperthyroidism and ophthalmopathy. Researchers amplified the TCR beta CDR3 regions from RNA transcripts. HTBI primers were employed in a first-round RT-PCR of the TCR CDR3. TCRdb reanalysed the multiplex PCR reads using MiXCR and keeps one entry per CDR3 protein. Of 330,000 or so distinct CDR3 sequences listed, 15% to 20% are singletons. The sequenced sample was blood. These receptors were obtained from a woman in her thirties or forties with Graves' ophthalmopathy.

At least ten counts were recorded for this clonotype. The V and J genes are TRBV20-1 and TRBJ1-1; D gene ambiguous. The CDR3 extends over 11 amino acids. Looked up from germline, CDR1 is DFQATT and CDR2 is SNEGSKA (reference sequence). The germline V and J ends were trimmed by 3 bases and 5 bases, with 7 bases remaining between them. CDR3 residues: CSASPRTEAFF. The CDR3 DNA sequence: TGCAGTGCTAGCCCCCGTACTGAAGCTTTCTTT.

This clonotype was seen at least ten times. The chain uses TRBV2 and TRBJ2-5, with 7 bases matching TRBD2. CDR1 and CDR2 from the germline V gene are SNHLY and FYNNEI. The length of the CDR3 is 16 residues. Germline trimming cut 6 bases from V and 0 bases from J; bases unmatched to any gene: 10. The CDR3 sequence is CASSSDPLAYQETQYF. The CDR3 bases are TGTGCCAGCAGCTCAGACCCACTAGCGTACCAAGAGACCCAGTACTTC.

Ten or more counts support this clonotype. A read error is possible here, since a much larger clone lies one base away. V is TRBV2 and J is TRBJ1-4, with D hard to call. Germline CDR1 and CDR2: SNHLY and FYNNEI. V was trimmed by 1 base and J by 6 bases, leaving 12 bases between them. CDR3 length: 15 residues. CDR3 nucleotide sequence: TGTGCCAGCAGTGAAGTGTTTTCGGGGTATGAAAAACTGTTTTTT. This sequence encodes CASSEVFSGYEKLFF.

There are many counts of this clonotype. The chain links TRBV2 to TRBJ1-5; D is perhaps TRBD1 (5 bases). The CDR3 is 15 amino acids. The germline V gene has CDR1 SNHLY and CDR2 FYNNEI. The V gene lost 6 bases and the J gene lost 6 bases, with 18 bases spanning the gap. CDR3 amino acids: CASSATKLGPQPQHF. In DNA, the CDR3 is TGTGCCAGCAGCGCGACAAAGTTGGGACCTCAGCCCCAGCATTTT.

In its sample, this clonotype was seen many times. The chain is built from TRBV19 and TRBJ2-5; tentatively, D is TRBD1 (6 bases). The V end lost 4 bases, the J end lost 2 bases, and 11 bases lay between the germline ends. The CDR3 totals 14 residues. CDR1 is LNHDA and CDR2 is SQIVND in the germline V gene (reference sequence). CDR3 DNA sequence: TGTGCCAGTAGTACCAACGGACAGCAAGAGACCCAGTACTTC. Translating it yields CASSTNGQQETQYF.

This clonotype was detected ten times or more. The genes are TRBV6-2 or TRBV6-3 and TRBJ1-1; D is unresolved. This CDR3 is built from 13 residues. Trimming removed 2 bases at V and 6 bases at J, with 10 bases between. CDR1 MNHEY and CDR2 SVGEGT come from the germline V gene. CDR3: CASSYIEGPEAFF. The DNA of the CDR3 is TGTGCCAGCAGTTACATTGAGGGTCCTGAAGCTTTCTTT.

This clonotype was counted ten times or more. The chain uses TRBV29-1 and TRBJ2-5, with 11 bases fitting TRBD1. This CDR3 has 12 residues. V lost 7 bases, J lost 5 bases, and 3 bases stayed unmatched. Germline V gene sequence: CDR1 SQVTM, CDR2 ANQGSEA. The CDR3 sequence: CSAGQGVETQYF. CDR3 nucleotide sequence: TGCAGCGCGGGACAGGGGGTGGAGACCCAGTACTTC.

This clonotype was found many times. The CDR3 here is CASSYPIEASGKETQYF. The CDR3 DNA follows: TGTGCCAGCAGTTACCCTATCGAGGCTAGCGGGAAAGAGACCCAGTACTTC. This chain connects TRBV28 to TRBJ2-5; 9 bases line up with TRBD2. Germline loops: CDR1 MDHEN, CDR2 SYDVKM. This CDR3 is built from 17 residues. Unmatched junction bases numbered 12, after V lost 4 bases and J lost 3 bases. The whole variable domain, remainder taken from reference TRBV28 and TRBJ2-5, is DVKVTQSSRYLVKRTGEKVFLECVQDMDHENMFWYRQDPGLGLRLIYFSYDVKMKEKGDIPEGYSVSREKKERFSLILESASTNQTSMYLCASSYPIEASGKETQYFGPGTRLLVL.

The V gene is TRBV6-1, the J gene TRBJ1-3; D is unclear. Germline loops: CDR1 MNHNS, CDR2 SASEGT. V dropped 6 bases and J dropped 2 bases, with 14 bases sitting between them. This CDR3 contains 15 residues. CDR3 sequence: CASSPSVLTGNTIYF. CDR3 coding DNA: TGTGCCAGCAGCCCAAGCGTACTGACTGGAAACACCATATATTTT.

This clonotype came up many times. The V gene is TRBV5-1, the J gene TRBJ1-1; tentatively, D is TRBD1 (5 bases). The V end was cut by 3 bases, the J end by 11 bases, with 11 bases between. The CDR3 length is 11 residues. Per the germline V gene, CDR1 is SGHRS and CDR2 is YFSETQ. The CDR3 protein is CASSWGGTAFF. The CDR3 DNA reads as TGCGCCAGCAGCTGGGGGGGGACGGCTTTCTTT.

This clonotype occurred a few times. This chain connects TRBV30 to TRBJ2-3; 7 bases map to TRBD1. From germline, CDR1 is GTSNPN and CDR2 SVGIG (reference sequence). With V trimmed by 1 base and J by 4 bases, 2 bases remained unmatched. The CDR3 is 13 amino acids. CDR3 DNA: TGTGCCTGGAGTGGAGGGGGCGCAGATACGCAGTATTTT. Translating gives CAWSGGGADTQYF.

This clonotype appeared many times. The V call is TRBV28, the J call TRBJ2-2; tentatively, D is TRBD2 (6 bases). CDR3 size: 15 residues. The V and J ends lost 7 bases and 3 bases respectively, with 15 bases between them. Germline V gene data show CDR1 as MDHEN and CDR2 as SYDVKM. The chain's CDR3 is CASTPQEGDTGELFF. In DNA, the CDR3 is TGTGCCAGCACCCCTCAGGAGGGCGACACCGGGGAGCTGTTTTTT.

The sample holds many counts of this clonotype. The chain has TRBV12-3 or TRBV12-4 and TRBJ2-7; tentatively, D is TRBD1 (6 bases). Trimming took 7 bases from V and 0 from J, leaving 13 bases between them. The CDR3 spans 14 residues. This CDR3 reads CASTIGQFSYEQYF. The CDR3 region has the DNA TGTGCCAGCACCATCGGACAGTTCTCCTACGAGCAGTACTTC.

The chain uses TRBV2 and TRBJ2-7; 9 nucleotides align to TRBD2. Germline CDR1 SNHLY, CDR2 FYNNEI. The CDR3 contains 14 residues. With 9 bases clipped from V and 2 bases from J, the junction kept 8 bases outside the gene matches. The CDR3 sequence is CASISGRDTYEQYF. The CDR3, as DNA: TGTGCCAGTATTAGCGGGAGAGATACCTACGAGCAGTACTTC.